The 21 T cell receptor beta chains listed next were all sequenced from one sample in a study of read filtering for tumor transcriptome and immune sequencing. This library used 300 to 450 ng RNA and molecular barcoded adaptors spanning alpha/delta and beta/gamma chains. TCRdb redid the calling of the reads with MiXCR, one entry per CDR3 protein. The sample consists of under 25,000 distinct CDR3 sequences, about 13% of them appearing once. Specimen: a population of CD138-negative cells sorted from bone marrow. The receptors were sampled from a donor over 35 with multiple myeloma.

This clonotype occurred many times. The gene calls are TRBV7-9 and TRBJ2-7, with D tentatively TRBD2 (5 bases). CDR3 size: 15 residues. CDR1 is SEHNR, CDR2 FQNEAQ, per germline (reference sequence). With 3 bases removed from V and 2 bases from J, the gap between germline ends came to 14 bases. Here the CDR3 reads CASSFGPRDPYEQYF. The DNA of the CDR3 is TGTGCCAGCAGCTTCGGCCCCCGGGATCCCTACGAGCAGTACTTC.

The chain links TRBV28 to TRBJ2-3, with TRBD2 matching over 7 bases. With 6 bases clipped from V and 0 bases from J, the junction kept 6 bases outside the gene matches. The germline V gene encodes CDR1 MDHEN and CDR2 SYDVKM. The CDR3 is made up of 15 amino acids. The CDR3 reads CASRRTRGSTDTQYF. DNA for the CDR3: TGTGCCAGCAGACGGACTAGGGGAAGCACAGATACGCAGTATTTT.

This clonotype was picked up many times. CDR3 loop: CSALLLEGGRNEQFF. The CDR3 coding sequence is TGCAGTGCTCTCCTCTTAGAGGGAGGGCGAAATGAGCAGTTCTTC. V usage is TRBV20-1 and J usage is TRBJ2-1, with TRBD2 matching 7 bases. Looked up from germline, CDR1 is DFQATT and CDR2 is SNEGSKA (reference sequence). This CDR3 has 15 residues. The ends lost 5 bases at V and 7 bases at J; junction bases unmatched: 14.

This clonotype showed up many times. This chain joins TRBV30 and TRBJ2-3, with TRBD2 identical over 7 bases. This CDR3 has 13 amino acids. Germline values: CDR1 GTSNPN, CDR2 SVGIG (reference sequence). Losses at the gene ends were 5 bases for V and 2 bases for J; bases not matched to a gene: 4. The CDR3, as DNA: TGTGCCTGGCGCCTAGCGGTCACAGATACGCAGTATTTT. As protein: CAWRLAVTDTQYF.

At least ten counts were recorded for this clonotype. The chain joins TRBV4-1 to TRBJ2-1; 7 positions match TRBD2. The CDR3 has 13 amino acids. Germline CDR1 reads MGHRA; CDR2 reads YSYEKL. V lost 0 bases and J lost 8; bases outside the gene matches: 1. This CDR3 is CASSQDRGDEQFF. CDR3 DNA: TGCGCCAGCAGCCAAGATCGGGGGGATGAGCAGTTCTTC.

This clonotype was recorded at least ten times. The chain is built from TRBV27 and TRBJ2-7; 13 bases fit TRBD2. In germline, CDR1 is MNHEY, CDR2 SMNVEV (reference sequence). Trimming took 5 bases from V and 2 from J; bases not matched to a gene: 0. This CDR3 spans 14 amino acids. In DNA form, the CDR3 reads TGTGCCAGCAGTGGGACTAGCGGGGCCTACGAGCAGTACTTC. This gives the protein CASSGTSGAYEQYF.

This clonotype was recorded many times. The chain links TRBV2 to TRBJ2-7; 10 nucleotides align to TRBD1. Per germline, CDR1 SNHLY and CDR2 FYNNEI. Unmatched junction bases numbered 6, after V lost 5 bases and J lost 2 bases. The CDR3 totals 15 residues. The CDR3 spells CASSTGQGGTYEQYF. The CDR3 nucleotides read TGTGCCAGCAGTACCGGACAGGGGGGGACCTACGAGCAGTACTTC.

This clonotype was observed a few times. The chain joins TRBV4-1 to TRBJ1-6; TRBD1 matches at 11 bases. The junction had 5 bases not matched to a gene; V was cut back by 1 base and J by 9 bases. The CDR3 has 16 residues. Germline CDR1 MGHRA, CDR2 YSYEKL. CDR3 bases: TGCGCCAGCAGCCAAGGGGACAGGGGGTTTATTTCACCCCTCCACTTT. This codes for CASSQGDRGFISPLHF.

This clonotype was counted a few times. The rearrangement links TRBV5-1 to TRBJ2-7; D is possibly TRBD1 (5 bases). Germline-derived CDR1 and CDR2 are SGHRS and YFSETQ. V lost 2 bases and J lost 5, with 17 bases in between. CDR3 size: 15 residues. The CDR3 DNA reads as TGCGCCAGCAGCTTAGGGCAGGGAATTCCGGACGAGCAGTACTTC. It specifies CASSLGQGIPDEQYF.

The chain combines TRBV5-8 with TRBJ1-5; D remains unclear. The germline CDR1 and CDR2 sequences are SGHTS and YDEGEE. This CDR3 spans 14 amino acids. V was cut by 2 bases and J by 0 bases, with 6 bases left in between. CDR3 in amino acids: CASSFGFSNQPQHF. CDR3 nucleotide sequence: TGTGCCAGCAGCTTTGGGTTTAGCAATCAGCCCCAGCATTTT.

This clonotype was observed at least ten times. This chain links TRBV5-1 with TRBJ1-1; D is possibly TRBD1 (6 bases). From germline, CDR1 is SGHRS and CDR2 YFSETQ. The CDR3 runs 16 residues. V shed 0 bases and J shed 0 bases, with 12 bases lying between them. The CDR3 region is CASSLGAGEVNTEAFF. The CDR3 DNA reads as TGCGCCAGCAGCTTGGGCGCAGGGGAGGTGAACACTGAAGCTTTCTTT. Filled out from reference TRBV5-1 and TRBJ1-1, the complete variable domain reads KAGVTQTPRYLIKTRGQQVTLSCSPISGHRSVSWYQQTPGQGLQFLFEYFSETQRNKGNFPGRFSGRQFSNSRSEMNVSTLELGDSALYLCASSLGAGEVNTEAFFGQGTRLTVV.

A word on this clonotype: Since a much larger clone is just one base distant, this may be a read error. CDR3 amino acids: CASTGQGTPNQPQHF. CDR3 DNA: TGTGCCAGCACCGGGCAGGGGACACCCAATCAGCCCCAGCATTTT. This chain uses TRBV12-3 or TRBV12-4 with TRBJ1-5, with D possibly matching TRBD1 (6 bases). V was shortened by 7 bases and J by 3 bases, with 16 bases between the two germline ends. This CDR3 is 15 amino acids long.

Comments on this clonotype: The junction shows a germline mismatch at one end, possibly a read error. The CDR3 coding sequence is TGTGCCGAGTTATCAGGGGGGAACACTGAAGCTTTCTTC. Its protein is CAELSGGNTEAFF. V is TRBV7-9 and J is TRBJ1-1, with 7 bases matching TRBD1. Germline CDR1 is SEHNR and CDR2 is FQNEAQ (reference sequence). The CDR3 runs to 13 residues.

This clonotype was counted a few times. This may arise from a read error, as a much more abundant clone is one base away. Given the absence of the conserved phenylalanine or tryptophan at the CDR3 end, a read error is likely. J is TRBJ1-1 and V is TRBV7-9, with TRBD1 identical over 7 bases. From germline, CDR1 is SEHNR and CDR2 FQNEAQ (reference sequence). The CDR3 contains 15 residues. V was clipped by 5 bases and J by 1 base; unmatched bases: 7. The CDR3 region has the DNA TGTGCCAGCAGCCGGCCCACAGGGGAGAACACTGAAGCTTTCCTT. This encodes CASSRPTGENTEAFL.

This clonotype was seen more than once but under ten times. CDR3 DNA: TGTGCCAGCAGTACCTCCTGGGCCCAGTACTTC. It is translated as CASSTSWAQYF. This rearrangement joins TRBV28 to TRBJ2-5; D gene unclear. The CDR3 runs 11 residues. V was pared by 5 bases and J by 9 bases, with 10 bases between. CDR1 and CDR2 from the germline V gene are MDHEN and SYDVKM. The variable domain in full, with the rest retrieved from reference TRBV28 and TRBJ2-5, is DVKVTQSSRYLVKRTGEKVFLECVQDMDHENMFWYRQDPGLGLRLIYFSYDVKMKEKGDIPEGYSVSREKKERFSLILESASTNQTSMYLCASSTSWAQYFGPGTRLLVL.

This clonotype has ten or more counts. This sequence joins TRBV5-4 and TRBJ2-3, with D perhaps matching TRBD2 (5 bases). The CDR3 loop spans 14 amino acids. V shed 4 bases and J shed 2 bases, with 11 bases lying between them. Germline-derived CDR1 and CDR2 are SGHNT and YYREEE (reference sequence). The CDR3 sequence: CASSPQRNTDTQYF. CDR3 nucleotide sequence: TGTGCCAGCAGCCCGCAGCGGAACACAGATACGCAGTATTTT. Looking up the rest from reference TRBV5-4 and TRBJ2-3 gives the full variable domain: ETGVTQSPTHLIKTRGQQVTLRCSSQSGHNTVSWYQQALGQGPQFIFQYYREEENGRGNFPPRFSGLQFPNYSSELNVNALELDDSALYLCASSPQRNTDTQYFGPGTRLTVL.

This clonotype came up many times. The chain is built from TRBV28 and TRBJ2-2; TRBD1 matches 9 bases. This CDR3 has 15 amino acids. Germline-derived CDR1 and CDR2 are MDHEN and SYDVKM. The J segment lost 5 bases and the V segment lost 8 bases, leaving 9 bases of the junction unmatched. The CDR3 DNA is TGTGCCAGCTTTGGGGACAGGGCGAGGACCGGGGAGCTGTTTTTT. Protein product: CASFGDRARTGELFF. Filled out from reference TRBV28 and TRBJ2-2, the complete variable domain reads DVKVTQSSRYLVKRTGEKVFLECVQDMDHENMFWYRQDPGLGLRLIYFSYDVKMKEKGDIPEGYSVSREKKERFSLILESASTNQTSMYLCASFGDRARTGELFFGEGSRLTVL.

This clonotype was recorded at least ten times. The chain links TRBV7-8 to TRBJ2-1, with TRBD2 matching 9 bases. The CDR3 length is 15 residues. Germline V gives CDR1 SGHVS, CDR2 FQNEAQ. V gave up 4 bases and J gave up 3 bases; unmatched junction bases: 4. This CDR3 reads CASSWGTSSYNEQFF. Here the CDR3 DNA reads TGTGCCAGCAGCTGGGGGACTAGCAGCTACAATGAGCAGTTCTTC.

The table lists this clonotype with many counts. This CDR3 is CASSLETGVAETQYF. The CDR3 nucleotides read TGCGCCAGCAGCTTGGAGACAGGGGTTGCAGAGACCCAGTACTTC. The chain carries TRBV5-1 and TRBJ2-5; 8 nucleotides line up with TRBD1. Trimming cost V 0 bases and J 4 bases; bases outside gene matches: 5. Germline-derived CDR1 and CDR2 are SGHRS and YFSETQ. The CDR3 is made up of 15 amino acids.

The chain joins TRBV12-3 or TRBV12-4 to TRBJ1-1, with 10 bases matching TRBD1. The CDR3 is 14 amino acids. The junction had 5 bases not matched to a gene; V was cut back by 5 bases and J by 5 bases. This CDR3 is CASSDQGQGTEAFF. The CDR3 DNA follows: TGTGCCAGCAGTGACCAGGGACAGGGGACTGAAGCTTTCTTT.

This clonotype was counted many times. The rearrangement links TRBV7-9 to TRBJ2-2; no definite D call. CDR1 and CDR2 (germline): SEHNR, FQNEAQ (reference sequence). V shed 4 bases and J shed 6 bases, with 6 bases lying between them. The CDR3 covers 12 residues. CDR3 sequence (DNA): TGTGCCAGCAGCTATCTGGCCGGGGAGCTGTTTTTT. Translation: CASSYLAGELFF. The variable domain in full, with the rest retrieved from reference TRBV7-9 and TRBJ2-2, is DTGVSQNPRHKITKRGQNVTFRCDPISEHNRLYWYRQTLGQGPEFLTYFQNEAQLEKSRLLSDRFSAERPKGSFSTLEIQRTEQGDSAMYLCASSYLAGELFFGEGSRLTVL.